These 22 T cell receptor beta chains originate from one sample sequenced in a study of T cells after yellow fever vaccination. TCRdb independently ran MiXCR on the 5' RACE reads; one entry per CDR3 protein. The sample consists of 140,000 to 150,000 distinct CDR3 sequences, 6.6% of them appearing once. Sequenced here: CD4+ T cells sorted from PBMCs, sampled 10 days after the yellow fever booster vaccination. The source is a man aged 25 to 40 who received the YFV17D yellow fever vaccine.

This clonotype was seen ten or more times. The CDR3 spells CASRPGQGQTEQYF. The CDR3 DNA is TGTGCCAGCAGACCAGGACAGGGACAAACCGAGCAGTACTTC. The chain links TRBV28 to TRBJ2-7, with 8 bases matching TRBD1. The CDR3 extends over 14 amino acids. V trimming: 6 bases; J trimming: 6 bases; junction bases outside the gene matches: 10. Germline V gives CDR1 MDHEN, CDR2 SYDVKM. Looking up the rest from reference TRBV28 and TRBJ2-7 gives the full variable domain: DVKVTQSSRYLVKRTGEKVFLECVQDMDHENMFWYRQDPGLGLRLIYFSYDVKMKEKGDIPEGYSVSREKKERFSLILESASTNQTSMYLCASRPGQGQTEQYFGPGTRLTVT.

This clonotype showed up many times. The rearrangement links TRBV4-3 to TRBJ2-3, with 8 bases matching TRBD2. Trimming took 0 bases from V and 7 from J; bases not matched to a gene: 9. The germline V gene encodes CDR1 LGHNA and CDR2 YSLEER. This CDR3 is built from 16 residues. As DNA, the CDR3 is TGCGCCAGCAGCCAAGATCCCAGCGGGAGCGTCAATACGCAGTATTTT. Translating it yields CASSQDPSGSVNTQYF.

This clonotype appeared many times. Here the CDR3 reads CASSFGFGTGGAVQYF. DNA for the CDR3: TGTGCCAGCAGCTTTGGCTTCGGGACAGGGGGCGCGGTGCAGTACTTC. The chain is built from TRBV7-8 and TRBJ2-7; TRBD1 aligns across 12 bases. Germline assignment: CDR1 SGHVS and CDR2 FQNEAQ. The CDR3 length is 16 residues. J lost 9 bases, V lost 3 bases, and 12 bases had no gene match.

This rearrangement joins TRBV7-9 to TRBJ2-2; D may be TRBD1 (5 bases). This CDR3 has 15 amino acids. The V end lost 5 bases, the J end lost 2 bases, and 12 bases lay between the germline ends. CDR1 is SEHNR, CDR2 FQNEAQ, per germline (reference sequence). Here the CDR3 DNA reads TGTGCCAGCAGCACCCAGACAGCTAACACCGGGGAGCTGTTTTTT. It translates to CASSTQTANTGELFF.

This clonotype was counted only a few times. This rearrangement joins TRBV5-4 to TRBJ2-2; 10 bases are a match to TRBD1. V lost 0 bases to trimming and J lost 8 bases; unmatched junction nucleotides: 13. This CDR3 is 18 amino acids long. Looked up from germline, CDR1 is SGHNT and CDR2 is YYREEE (reference sequence). CDR3 nucleotide sequence: TGTGCCAGCAGCTTGGGATTAGGGACAGGGGCCGAATTGGGGGAGCTGTTTTTT. Protein product: CASSLGLGTGAELGELFF.

This clonotype was picked up many times. The chain couples TRBV5-6 to TRBJ1-3, with D maybe TRBD1 (5 bases). The CDR3 contains 15 residues. Germline-derived CDR1 and CDR2 are SGHDT and YYEEEE. V was trimmed by 0 bases and J by 4 bases, leaving 11 bases between them. The CDR3 region is CASSLAGTPGNTIYF. The CDR3 DNA sequence: TGTGCCAGCAGCTTGGCCGGGACGCCCGGAAACACCATATATTTT.

Comments on this clonotype: A clone one base away is much larger, so this may be a read error. J is TRBJ2-1 and V is TRBV5-1; D remains unclear. This CDR3 comprises 15 residues. Trimming stripped 3 bases from V and 0 bases from J, with 10 bases between. CDR1 and CDR2 from the germline V gene are SGHRS and YFSETQ. CDR3 in amino acids: CASSWVSSSYNEQFF. CDR3 DNA sequence: TGCGCCAGCAGCTGGGTCTCGAGCTCCTACAATGAGCAGTTCTTC.

This clonotype was seen repeatedly, ten times or more. The rearrangement joins TRBV30 to TRBJ2-7; 7 bases agree with TRBD1. CDR1 and CDR2 (germline): GTSNPN, SVGIG (reference sequence). This CDR3 comprises 14 residues. V gave up 3 bases and J gave up 2 bases; unmatched junction bases: 7. This CDR3 is CAWRGGQNAYEQYF. The CDR3 coding sequence is TGTGCCTGGAGAGGGGGACAGAATGCCTACGAGCAGTACTTC.

This clonotype has at least ten counts. CDR3 nucleotide sequence: TGTGCCAGCAGACCCGGGACTGTAACCTACGAGCAGTACTTC. Amino acids: CASRPGTVTYEQYF. J is TRBJ2-7 and V is TRBV3-1, with a weak D call TRBD2 (6 bases). The V and J ends lost 6 bases and 2 bases respectively, with 14 bases between them. Germline CDR1 is LGHDT and CDR2 is YNNKEL (reference sequence). This CDR3 spans 14 amino acids.

This clonotype was counted at least ten times. V is TRBV7-2 and J is TRBJ2-7; 7 bases match TRBD2. J gave up 2 bases and V 4 bases, and 11 bases lay outside the gene matches. The CDR3 runs to 16 residues. CDR1 and CDR2 from the germline V gene are SGHTA and FQGNSA. CDR3 region: CASSSHLTSVTYEQYF. CDR3 coding DNA: TGTGCCAGCAGCTCCCACCTAACTAGCGTGACCTACGAGCAGTACTTC.

This clonotype was observed many times. This chain joins TRBV20-1 and TRBJ2-1; D may be TRBD2 (5 bases). The V gene's germline CDR1 is DFQATT and CDR2 SNEGSKA (reference sequence). The CDR3 extends over 13 amino acids. The V gene lost 6 bases and the J gene lost 1 base, with 10 bases spanning the gap. CDR3 loop: CSATSLSYNEQFF. The CDR3, as DNA: TGCAGTGCAACTAGTTTATCCTACAATGAGCAGTTCTTC.

This clonotype was counted ten times or more. V usage is TRBV3-1 and J usage is TRBJ1-4, with TRBD1 identical over 7 bases. Germline V gene data show CDR1 as LGHDT and CDR2 as YNNKEL (reference sequence). The V and J ends lost 4 bases and 0 bases, in that order; junction bases with no gene match: 8. The CDR3 is 17 amino acids. The CDR3, as DNA: TGTGCCAGCAGCCGAGGGGGCTTCGGATCAACTAATGAAAAACTGTTTTTT. This codes for CASSRGGFGSTNEKLFF.

This clonotype has a count of ten or more. This chain connects TRBV19 to TRBJ2-1, with 7 bases matching TRBD1. CDR3 length equals 16 residues. The J segment lost 8 bases and the V segment lost 7 bases, leaving 17 bases of the junction unmatched. Germline values: CDR1 LNHDA, CDR2 SQIVND (reference sequence). This chain's CDR3 is CASKLGRRRGTDEQFF. For the CDR3, the DNA is TGTGCCAGTAAATTAGGCCGCCGAAGGGGGACAGATGAGCAGTTCTTC.

This chain uses TRBV12-3 or TRBV12-4 with TRBJ2-7; tentatively, D is TRBD1 (5 bases). The CDR3 consists of 15 residues. Trimming cost V 2 bases and J 5 bases, with 16 bases left between them. The CDR3 loop reads CASSLRSQGRNEQYF. DNA of the CDR3: TGTGCCAGCAGTTTAAGATCTCAGGGAAGGAACGAGCAGTACTTC.

This clonotype was recorded many times. The rearrangement links TRBV10-3 to TRBJ2-7; possibly TRBD2 for D (6 bases). The CDR3 contains 12 residues. The V gene's germline CDR1 is ENHRY and CDR2 SYGVKD. Trimming removed 10 bases from V and 5 bases from J, with 15 bases in between. CDR3 sequence reads: CATAQAGNEQYF. Here the CDR3 DNA reads TGTGCCACCGCCCAGGCGGGAAACGAGCAGTACTTC.

This clonotype was recorded many times. The chain recombines TRBV4-3 with TRBJ2-1; D could derive from TRBD1 or TRBD2 (5 bases each). V shed 3 bases and J shed 12 bases, with 15 bases lying between them. The CDR3 runs to 13 residues. CDR1 and CDR2 (germline): LGHNA, YSLEER. CDR3 in amino acids: CASSQGHGTLQFF. The DNA for the CDR3 is TGCGCCAGCAGCCAGGGCCACGGGACCCTGCAGTTCTTC.

This clonotype was picked up many times. The rearrangement joins TRBV7-9 to TRBJ1-5; D remains unclear. The V end lost 5 bases, the J end lost 4 bases, and 15 bases lay between the germline ends. This CDR3 region has 15 residues. Germline CDR1 reads SEHNR; CDR2 reads FQNEAQ (reference sequence). CDR3 sequence reads: CASSAPGSLNQPQHF. CDR3 DNA sequence: TGTGCCAGCAGCGCCCCCGGTAGCCTTAATCAGCCCCAGCATTTT.

This clonotype has only one observation. This sequence may be a read error, since a much larger clone differs from it by one base. V and J are TRBV7-9 and TRBJ2-2; the D gene is possibly TRBD2 (6 bases). V shed 7 bases and J shed 3 bases, with 12 bases lying between them. CDR1 SEHNR and CDR2 FQNEAQ come from the germline V gene (reference sequence). The CDR3 sequence is 14 residues long. CDR3 DNA sequence: TGTGCCAGCATTACGGGGACTCACACCGGGGAGCTGTTTTTT. Translating gives CASITGTHTGELFF.

This clonotype showed up many times. This chain connects TRBV5-1 to TRBJ1-1, with D unclear. V was pared by 3 bases and J by 6 bases, with 18 bases between. From germline, CDR1 is SGHRS and CDR2 YFSETQ. The CDR3 extends over 15 amino acids. CDR3 loop: CASSSEGGRSAEAFF. In DNA, the CDR3 is TGCGCCAGCAGCTCGGAAGGAGGCCGAAGCGCTGAAGCTTTCTTT.

This clonotype was recorded many times. CDR3 region: CASGAGQPTIQETQYF. The CDR3, as DNA: TGTGCCAGCGGTGCGGGACAGCCAACAATCCAAGAGACCCAGTACTTC. The chain has TRBV7-9 and TRBJ2-5, with D perhaps matching TRBD1 (7 bases). The V gene's germline CDR1 is SEHNR and CDR2 FQNEAQ (reference sequence). The CDR3 consists of 16 residues. Trimming took off 8 bases at V and 1 base at J, with 20 bases between the two ends.

The sample holds many counts of this clonotype. V and J are TRBV7-9 and TRBJ1-6; weak D call: TRBD1 (5 bases). Deletions cut 4 bases from V and 10 bases from J, with 17 bases between. This CDR3 is 15 amino acids long. Germline V gene sequence: CDR1 SEHNR, CDR2 FQNEAQ (reference sequence). The CDR3 sequence: CASSSPAGRRSPLHF. As DNA, the CDR3 is TGTGCCAGCAGCTCACCCGCAGGGAGGCGCTCACCCCTCCACTTT.

The J gene is TRBJ2-5, the V gene TRBV20-1, with D possibly TRBD1 on 5 matching bases. There are 14 residues in the CDR3. The ends were cut back, 1 base at V and 4 bases at J, with 13 bases in the middle. Germline lookup yields CDR1 DFQATT and CDR2 SNEGSKA (reference sequence). CDR3 amino acids: CSARVGRGPETQYF. The CDR3, as DNA: TGCAGTGCTAGAGTGGGGCGTGGACCAGAGACCCAGTACTTC.